Each of the 19 T cell receptor beta chains below was sequenced from the same sample in a study of regulatory T cells in long-lasting Graves disease. Time point indicated: persistent/refractory GD, antithyroid drugs over 5 years with positive TRAb. PBMCs provided the RNA from which the TCR library was made. Arm-PCR of CDR3 regions with iRepertoire HTBI primers generated TCR beta libraries. A single record per CDR3 protein comes from TCRdb applying MiXCR to the multiplex PCR reads. The sample has 400,000 to 500,000 distinct CDR3 sequences; under 25% are singletons. The material was peripheral blood mononuclear cells (PBMCs), obtained when the disease was refractory, from a patient treated with antithyroid drugs. The source of these receptors is a female donor with Graves disease.

This clonotype was counted many times. The rearrangement links TRBV6-1 to TRBJ1-1; D unresolved. CDR3 length: 16 residues. The germline CDR1 and CDR2 sequences are MNHNS and SASEGT. V lost 5 bases, J lost 0 bases, and 16 bases lay in between. This chain's CDR3 is CASSKGSPGMNTEAFF. The CDR3 DNA is TGTGCCAGCAGTAAAGGGTCGCCAGGCATGAACACTGAAGCTTTCTTT.

This clonotype was seen at least ten times. The gene calls are TRBV19 and TRBJ1-3, with 7 bases fitting TRBD1. With 5 bases clipped from V and 0 bases from J, the junction kept 13 bases outside the gene matches. The CDR3 contains 18 residues. CDR1 LNHDA and CDR2 SQIVND come from the germline V gene (reference sequence). This chain's CDR3 is CASSDVRDSQISGNTIYF. The DNA for the CDR3 is TGTGCCAGTAGTGACGTCCGGGACAGCCAAATCTCTGGAAACACCATATATTTT. Using reference TRBV19 and TRBJ1-3 for the parts outside the CDR3, the full variable domain is DGGITQSPKYLFRKEGQNVTLSCEQNLNHDAMYWYRQDPGQGLRLIYYSQIVNDFQKGDIAEGYSVSREKKESFPLTVTSAQKNPTAFYLCASSDVRDSQISGNTIYFGEGSWLTVV.

This clonotype has a count of ten or more. The CDR3 DNA reads as TGCAGTGCTAGAGATGGGGGACTAGCGGGGGGTGGGACCCAGTACTTC. Its protein is CSARDGGLAGGGTQYF. V is TRBV20-1 and J is TRBJ2-5; 15 bases align to TRBD2. The CDR3 sequence is 16 residues long. J gave up 7 bases and V 0 bases, and 6 bases lay outside the gene matches. The germline V gene encodes CDR1 DFQATT and CDR2 SNEGSKA (reference sequence).

The chain carries TRBV5-1 and TRBJ1-2; D gene ambiguous. Looked up from germline, CDR1 is SGHRS and CDR2 is YFSETQ. The CDR3 sequence is 15 residues long. V was clipped by 0 bases and J by 6 bases, with 15 bases between them. In DNA, the CDR3 is TGCGCCAGCAGCTTGGCCGCTGGGCGCGGGGATGGCTACACCTTC. Amino acid sequence: CASSLAAGRGDGYTF.

Only a few counts were recorded for this clonotype. The gene calls are TRBV6-1 and TRBJ2-3, with 7 nucleotides matching TRBD1. The ends lost 4 bases at V and 7 bases at J; junction bases unmatched: 11. The V gene's germline CDR1 is MNHNS and CDR2 SASEGT. CDR3 length: 15 residues. The CDR3 region has the DNA TGTGCCAGCAGTGTCCAGAAAACAGGGGTTAATACGCAGTATTTT. Protein sequence: CASSVQKTGVNTQYF.

This clonotype was recorded at least ten times. The chain is built from TRBV2 and TRBJ1-4; no clear D gene. CDR3 size: 15 residues. Germline CDR1 reads SNHLY; CDR2 reads FYNNEI. V dropped 2 bases and J dropped 0 bases, with 7 bases sitting between them. CDR3 coding DNA: TGTGCCAGCAGTGAAAGGACGGCAACTAATGAAAAACTGTTTTTT. Translating it yields CASSERTATNEKLFF.

Remarks on this clonotype: Just one base apart from a much larger clone, this may be a read error. The chain employs TRBV28 and TRBJ2-7, with D possibly matching TRBD2 (6 bases). CDR3 length equals 13 residues. Trimming pared 5 bases from V and 3 bases from J, leaving 11 bases between. Germline loops: CDR1 MDHEN, CDR2 SYDVKM. The CDR3, as DNA: TGTGCCAGCAGTATGAGACTAGGCTACGAGCAGTACTTC. It yields the protein CASSMRLGYEQYF. Together with reference TRBV28 and TRBJ2-7, the CDR3 gives the full variable domain: DVKVTQSSRYLVKRTGEKVFLECVQDMDHENMFWYRQDPGLGLRLIYFSYDVKMKEKGDIPEGYSVSREKKERFSLILESASTNQTSMYLCASSMRLGYEQYFGPGTRLTVT.

This clonotype occurred many times. The chain has TRBV20-1 and TRBJ2-5; no clear D. The length of the CDR3 is 14 residues. V was clipped by 5 bases and J by 1 base, with 14 bases between them. The germline gives CDR1 DFQATT, CDR2 SNEGSKA (reference sequence). The CDR3 sequence is CSASLGLTQETQYF. The CDR3, as DNA: TGCAGTGCTTCCCTTGGGCTGACCCAAGAGACCCAGTACTTC.

Concerning this clonotype: A much more abundant neighbour one base away suggests this may be a read error. The rearrangement links TRBV28 to TRBJ1-5; possible D gene TRBD1, 5 bases. The V gene lost 6 bases and the J gene lost 6 bases, with 18 bases spanning the gap. The CDR3 contains 15 residues. Germline CDR1 is MDHEN and CDR2 is SYDVKM. The DNA of the CDR3 is TGTGCCAGCAGGTTGGGACGGGGCTTCGGTCAGCCCCAGCATTTT. It is translated as CASRLGRGFGQPQHF.

The V gene is TRBV12-3 or TRBV12-4, the J gene TRBJ2-1; D is uncertain. V dropped 1 base and J dropped 4 bases, with 11 bases sitting between them. The CDR3 spans 15 residues. The CDR3 coding sequence is TGTGCCAGCAGTTTAGAGCAGTTGGATTACAATGAGCAGTTCTTC. Its translation is CASSLEQLDYNEQFF.

This clonotype has more than one count but fewer than ten. V usage is TRBV12-3 or TRBV12-4 and J usage is TRBJ2-2, with 9 bases fitting TRBD1. The junction had 9 bases not matched to a gene; V was cut back by 3 bases and J by 4 bases. This CDR3 is built from 17 residues. The CDR3 loop is CASSFRRQGVGTGELFF. The CDR3 nucleotides read TGTGCCAGCAGTTTTCGCCGACAGGGGGTCGGCACCGGGGAGCTGTTTTTT.

This clonotype was counted at least ten times. This rearrangement joins TRBV25-1 to TRBJ1-1; 10 bases map to TRBD1. With V trimmed by 6 bases and J by 3 bases, 4 bases remained unmatched. CDR1 MGHDK and CDR2 SYGVNS come from the germline V gene. This CDR3 is 14 amino acids long. The CDR3 DNA is TGTGCCAGCAGAGGGACAGGGGCACACACTGAAGCTTTCTTT. Its translation: CASRGTGAHTEAFF. Using reference TRBV25-1 and TRBJ1-1 for the parts outside the CDR3, the full variable domain is EADIYQTPRYLVIGTGKKITLECSQTMGHDKMYWYQQDPGMELHLIHYSYGVNSTEKGDLSSESTVSRIRTEHFPLTLESARPSHTSQYLCASRGTGAHTEAFFGQGTRLTVV.

J is TRBJ1-4 and V is TRBV14; the D is unclear. V dropped 3 bases and J dropped 7 bases, with 15 bases sitting between them. The germline gives CDR1 SGHDN, CDR2 FVKESK. This CDR3 contains 15 residues. CDR3 loop: CASSHEPGRREKLFF. As DNA, the CDR3 is TGTGCCAGCAGCCACGAGCCGGGCCGCCGTGAAAAACTGTTTTTT.

This clonotype appeared many times. The chain carries TRBV28 and TRBJ1-1, with 7 bases that match TRBD1. The CDR3 loop spans 15 amino acids. V lost 5 bases and J lost 4; bases outside the gene matches: 10. CDR1 and CDR2 (germline): MDHEN, SYDVKM. In DNA, the CDR3 is TGTGCCAGCAGTAAAGATCTGGACAGGATCACTGAAGCTTTCTTT. It is translated as CASSKDLDRITEAFF.

At least ten counts were recorded for this clonotype. V is TRBV12-3 or TRBV12-4 and J is TRBJ2-7; D is uncertain. Trimming pared 0 bases from V and 6 bases from J, leaving 3 bases between. The CDR3 is 11 residues long. The CDR3 DNA reads TGTGCCAGCAGTTTAGCAACCGAGCAGTACTTC. Translating gives CASSLATEQYF.

The genes are TRBV30 and TRBJ1-4, with TRBD1 matching 8 bases. V lost 1 base, J lost 2 bases, and 15 bases stayed unmatched. Germline CDR1 GTSNPN, CDR2 SVGIG (reference sequence). CDR3 length: 19 amino acids. The CDR3 DNA is TGTGCCTGGAGTGGCCGCCTAAAGGGACAGGAGGGCACTAATGAAAAACTGTTTTTT. Amino acid sequence: CAWSGRLKGQEGTNEKLFF.

The V call is TRBV4-1, the J call TRBJ1-1; D may be TRBD1 (5 bases). The CDR3 is made up of 13 amino acids. Trimming pared 0 bases from V and 5 bases from J, leaving 7 bases between. Germline CDR1 is MGHRA and CDR2 is YSYEKL. The chain's CDR3 is CASSQDGGTEAFF. The CDR3 DNA reads as TGCGCCAGCAGCCAAGATGGGGGGACTGAAGCTTTCTTT.

Ten or more counts support this clonotype. This rearrangement joins TRBV2 to TRBJ1-2; no definite D call. This CDR3 has 12 residues. Trimming cost V 7 bases and J 4 bases, with 10 bases left between them. Germline V gene sequence: CDR1 SNHLY, CDR2 FYNNEI. CDR3 amino acids: CASIKNIYGYTF. CDR3 sequence (DNA): TGTGCCAGCATTAAGAACATCTATGGCTACACCTTC. The full variable domain, its missing parts supplied by reference TRBV2 and TRBJ1-2, is EPEVTQTPSHQVTQMGQEVILRCVPISNHLYFYWYRQILGQKVEFLVSFYNNEISEKSEIFDDQFSVERPDGSNFTLKIRSTKLEDSAMYFCASIKNIYGYTFGSGTRLTVV.

This clonotype was recorded many times. The chain links TRBV2 to TRBJ2-5; 9 nucleotides match TRBD1. J was trimmed by 3 bases and V by 8 bases; bases with no gene match: 7. Germline V gene sequence: CDR1 SNHLY, CDR2 FYNNEI. The CDR3 sequence is 14 residues long. CDR3 coding DNA: TGTGCCAGCTCACAGGGGGCAATTAAAGAGACCCAGTACTTC. Translation: CASSQGAIKETQYF.